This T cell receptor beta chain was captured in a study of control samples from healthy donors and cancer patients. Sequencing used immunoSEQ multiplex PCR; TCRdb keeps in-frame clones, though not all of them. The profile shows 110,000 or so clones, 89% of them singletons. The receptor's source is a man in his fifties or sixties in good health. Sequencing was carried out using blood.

The CDR3 spells CAWNTGGAEVFYF. CDR3 DNA sequence: TGTGCCTGGAATACAGGGGGCGCGGAGGTCTTCTACTTC. This chain connects TRBV30 to TRBJ2-5, with TRBD1 matching 9 bases. V lost 4 bases and J lost 14; bases outside the gene matches: 14. In germline, CDR1 is GTSNPN, CDR2 SVGIG (reference sequence). This CDR3 is built from 13 residues.